This T cell receptor (beta chain) was documented in a study of shared clonotypes between healthy human individuals. At the level of the study: CD4 naive and CD4 memory each took three plates per donor, while CD8 naive took two and CD8 memory one. Overall study findings and caveats: The study drew on few donors, limiting represented genetic and exposure-history diversity. Even with large depth, rarefaction showed that sorted-subset sequencing was incomplete.

Genomic DNA of each subset was evenly split across several immunoSEQ plates. Data came from immunoSEQ multiplex PCR; TCRdb stores just in-frame clones and leaves some out. In the table there are about 360,000 clones, roughly 80% of which are singletons. A word on this clone: The antigen remains undetermined.

Germline-derived CDR1 and CDR2 are SGHTA and FQGNSA. Deletions cut 5 bases from V and 7 bases from J, with 21 bases between. The CDR3 contains 16 residues. Material for sequencing was memory CD4+ T cells sorted from blood. Subset specified: CD45RA-negative fraction. This clonotype originated in a man younger than 45 in good health. J is TRBJ2-1 and V is TRBV7-2; D gene ambiguous. CDR3 region: CASSLLNLRLANEQFF. The CDR3 nucleotides read TGTGCCAGCAGCCTATTGAACCTTCGGCTCGCAAATGAGCAGTTCTTC.